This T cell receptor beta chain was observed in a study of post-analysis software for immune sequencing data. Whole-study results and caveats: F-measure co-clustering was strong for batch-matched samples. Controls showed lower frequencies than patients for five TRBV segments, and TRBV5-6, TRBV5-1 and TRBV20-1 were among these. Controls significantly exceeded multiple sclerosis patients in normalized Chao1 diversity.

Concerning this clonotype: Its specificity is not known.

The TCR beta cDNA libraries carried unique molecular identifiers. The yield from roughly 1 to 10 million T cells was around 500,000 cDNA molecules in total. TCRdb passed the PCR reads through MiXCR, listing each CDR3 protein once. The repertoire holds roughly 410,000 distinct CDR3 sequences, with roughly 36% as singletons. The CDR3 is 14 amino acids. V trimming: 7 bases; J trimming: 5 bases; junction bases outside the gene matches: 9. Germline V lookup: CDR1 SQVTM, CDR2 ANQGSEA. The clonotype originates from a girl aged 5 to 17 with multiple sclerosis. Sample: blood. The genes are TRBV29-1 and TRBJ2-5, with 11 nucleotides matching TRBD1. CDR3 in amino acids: CSDRDRGAGETQYF. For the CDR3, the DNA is TGCAGCGACCGGGACAGGGGGGCGGGTGAGACCCAGTACTTC.